This TCR beta chain was found in a study of blood T cell repertoires in COVID-19. Turning to the study itself: There were acute and convalescent COVID-19 samples, and they came from the United States, Italy and Spain. PBMCs, B-cell-depleted T cells, or T cells were the source of the cDNA or gDNA that made up the material.

In the authors' methods: Amplified reference gene primers provided the basis for estimating nucleated cell counts. Profiling relied on immunoSEQ multiplex PCR, and the TCRdb table lists in-frame clones only, not all of them. V and J calls plus clone size are reproduced from that table; the DNA served to infer D and trimming. Here the sample spans 80,000 to 100,000 clones, about 90% being singletons. With 6 bases removed from V and 0 bases from J, the gap between germline ends came to 17 bases. Germline lookup yields CDR1 SEHNR and CDR2 FQNEAQ (reference sequence). The CDR3 covers 17 residues. The chain uses TRBV7-9 and TRBJ1-4; a possible D gene is TRBD1 (5 bases). Sequenced sample: peripheral blood. This receptor was identified in a human donor with active COVID-19. The donor label of this sample is uncertain. In DNA, the CDR3 is TGTGCCAGCAGTCCCCCGGGCAGGGCTGCAACTAATGAAAAACTGTTTTTT. Translation: CASSPPGRAATNEKLFF.